A single sample gave rise to the 16 T cell receptor beta chains below, sequenced in a study of early T cells in non-severe SARS-CoV-2 infection. TCRdb processed the 5' RACE reads anew with MiXCR; each CDR3 protein has one entry. The repertoire includes some 87,000 distinct CDR3 sequences, roughly 13% of them detected once, and over 1.2% sits in the top ten. The sample comprised whole blood. Receptors originate from an adult who was a healthcare worker with PCR-confirmed SARS-CoV-2 infection or an uninfected control (not recorded which).

In this sample, this clonotype turned up many times. The chain carries TRBV7-3 and TRBJ2-2; tentatively, D is TRBD1 (6 bases). The germline gives CDR1 SGHTA, CDR2 FQGTGA. V lost 5 bases and J lost 1, with 11 bases in between. The CDR3 consists of 15 residues. As DNA, the CDR3 is TGTGCCAGCAGCATCACGACAGGGAACACCGGGGAGCTGTTTTTT. Protein sequence: CASSITTGNTGELFF.

This clonotype was counted at least ten times. The chain couples TRBV3-1 to TRBJ1-1; 8 positions match TRBD1. The CDR3 has 15 residues. The germline V gene encodes CDR1 LGHDT and CDR2 YNNKEL (reference sequence). V shed 1 base and J 7 bases; nucleotides not matched to a gene: 8. CDR3 nucleotide sequence: TGTGCCAGCAGCCAAGGACAGGGGAGGATCAGTGAAGCTTTCTTT. Amino acid sequence: CASSQGQGRISEAFF.

This clonotype appeared a single time. One base away lies a much larger clone, so this may be a sequencing read error. The V gene is TRBV7-8, the J gene TRBJ2-3; the D gene is possibly TRBD1 (5 bases). The CDR3 spans 14 residues. The V gene's germline CDR1 is SGHVS and CDR2 FQNEAQ. The CDR3 spells CVSTKGMGTDTQYF. CDR3 DNA sequence: TGTGTCAGCACCAAGGGGATGGGCACAGATACGCAGTATTTT.

This clonotype was seen more than once but under ten times. The chain links TRBV5-1 to TRBJ1-2; D unclear. CDR3 length: 16 residues. In germline, CDR1 is SGHRS, CDR2 YFSETQ. V dropped 2 bases and J dropped 8 bases, with 22 bases sitting between them. The chain's CDR3 is CASSLRSSTWPEGYTF. The CDR3 DNA sequence: TGCGCCAGCAGCTTAAGGTCTTCGACGTGGCCTGAGGGCTACACCTTC. Drawing the rest from reference TRBV5-1 and TRBJ1-2, the complete variable domain is KAGVTQTPRYLIKTRGQQVTLSCSPISGHRSVSWYQQTPGQGLQFLFEYFSETQRNKGNFPGRFSGRQFSNSRSEMNVSTLELGDSALYLCASSLRSSTWPEGYTFGSGTRLTVV.

This clonotype was counted a few times. This chain joins TRBV5-8 and TRBJ1-1; the D is unclear. V was trimmed by 0 bases and J by 3 bases, leaving 9 bases between them. CDR3 length equals 14 residues. CDR1 SGHTS and CDR2 YDEGEE come from the germline V gene. Written as DNA, the CDR3 is TGTGCCAGCAGCTTGGAAGGAACAGACACTGAAGCTTTCTTT. Translation: CASSLEGTDTEAFF. Full variable domain (outside the CDR3, taken from reference TRBV5-8 and TRBJ1-1): EAGVTQSPTHLIKTRGQQATLRCSPISGHTSVYWYQQALGLGLQFLLWYDEGEERNRGNFPPRFSGRQFPNYSSELNVNALELEDSALYLCASSLEGTDTEAFFGQGTRLTVV.

This clonotype was counted ten times or more. The V gene is TRBV7-9, the J gene TRBJ2-1; 8 bases are a match to TRBD2. Losses at the gene ends were 1 base for V and 0 bases for J; bases not matched to a gene: 11. Germline V gene sequence: CDR1 SEHNR, CDR2 FQNEAQ (reference sequence). CDR3 size: 19 residues. The CDR3 is CASSLGLILAGSSYNEQFF. The CDR3 nucleotides are TGTGCCAGCAGCTTAGGTCTTATATTAGCGGGGAGCTCCTACAATGAGCAGTTCTTC.

J is TRBJ2-7 and V is TRBV20-1, with 12 bases matching TRBD2. Germline trimming cut 5 bases from V and 3 bases from J; bases unmatched to any gene: 5. Per germline, CDR1 DFQATT and CDR2 SNEGSKA (reference sequence). The CDR3 length is 14 residues. Here the CDR3 DNA reads TGCAGTGCTTCGAGACTAGCGGGGGACTACGAGCAGTACTTC. Translating gives CSASRLAGDYEQYF.

The chain joins TRBV7-2 to TRBJ2-5; TRBD2 matches 8 bases. The CDR3 is 15 amino acids. V lost 0 bases, J lost 5 bases, and 5 bases stayed unmatched. Germline assignment: CDR1 SGHTA and CDR2 FQGNSA. The CDR3 region has the DNA TGTGCCAGCAGCTTAGCCGGGGGGGGCTATGAGACCCAGTACTTC. Its protein product is CASSLAGGGYETQYF.

This clonotype was counted only a few times. The V and J genes are TRBV9 and TRBJ2-3; D unclear. Trimming took off 0 bases at V and 3 bases at J, with 2 bases between the two ends. The germline V gene encodes CDR1 SGDLS and CDR2 YYNGEE. The CDR3 extends over 12 amino acids. CDR3 residues: CASSVDTDTQYF. CDR3 nucleotide sequence: TGTGCCAGCAGCGTAGATACAGATACGCAGTATTTT. Supplemented by reference TRBV9 and TRBJ2-3, the full variable domain reads DSGVTQTPKHLITATGQRVTLRCSPRSGDLSVYWYQQSLDQGLQFLIQYYNGEERAKGNILERFSAQQFPDLHSELNLSSLELGDSALYFCASSVDTDTQYFGPGTRLTVL.

This clonotype was picked up many times. The chain has TRBV6-6 and TRBJ1-5; D unresolved. The CDR3 loop spans 13 amino acids. The V gene's germline CDR1 is MNHNY and CDR2 SVGAGI (reference sequence). V shed 5 bases and J shed 5 bases, with 10 bases lying between them. This CDR3 is CASSTSRHQPQHF. The CDR3 DNA is TGTGCCAGCAGTACTTCCAGACATCAGCCCCAGCATTTT.

The chain uses TRBV12-3 or TRBV12-4 and TRBJ2-3; D unclear. This CDR3 has 13 residues. The V end lost 5 bases, the J end lost 3 bases, and 9 bases lay between the germline ends. CDR3 in amino acids: CASSARLTDTQYF. The DNA for the CDR3 is TGTGCCAGCAGTGCCCGACTGACAGATACGCAGTATTTT.

The rearrangement joins TRBV30 to TRBJ1-2; 7 nucleotides agree with TRBD1. Germline V gene lookup returns CDR1 GTSNPN and CDR2 SVGIG (reference sequence). The CDR3 runs to 13 residues. The trim removed 4 bases at V and 5 bases at J, leaving 7 bases unmatched. The CDR3 loop reads CAWTDRVRYGYTF. The CDR3 DNA reads as TGTGCCTGGACCGACAGGGTGAGGTATGGCTACACCTTC. Looking up the rest from reference TRBV30 and TRBJ1-2 gives the full variable domain: SQTIHQWPATLVQPVGSPLSLECTVEGTSNPNLYWYRQAAGRGLQLLFYSVGIGQISSEVPQNLSASRPQDRQFILSSKKLLLSDSGFYLCAWTDRVRYGYTFGSGTRLTVV.

The V call is TRBV7-2, the J call TRBJ2-5; 15 positions agree with TRBD2. The CDR3 spans 18 residues. In germline, CDR1 is SGHTA, CDR2 FQGNSA. V lost 2 bases and J lost 7; bases outside the gene matches: 11. CDR3 sequence: CASSLSGTSGGNSGTQYF. In DNA form, the CDR3 reads TGTGCCAGCAGCTTAAGTGGGACTAGCGGGGGGAACTCCGGGACCCAGTACTTC.

This clonotype was detected only a few times. The genes are TRBV5-4 and TRBJ1-1, with TRBD1 matching 9 bases. The V and J ends lost 5 bases and 3 bases, in that order; junction bases with no gene match: 11. The CDR3 totals 16 residues. The V gene's germline CDR1 is SGHNT and CDR2 YYREEE (reference sequence). This CDR3 is CASRKWGQGKDTEAFF. Here the CDR3 DNA reads TGTGCCAGCAGGAAGTGGGGACAGGGAAAGGACACTGAAGCTTTCTTT.

This clonotype was observed a few times. V usage is TRBV5-6 and J usage is TRBJ1-5; D is undetermined. The germline V gene has CDR1 SGHDT and CDR2 YYEEEE. Trimming cost V 4 bases and J 0 bases, with 11 bases left between them. The CDR3 spans 15 residues. The CDR3 protein is CASSGRLSSNQPQHF. In DNA, the CDR3 is TGTGCCAGCAGCGGGCGGCTATCTAGCAATCAGCCCCAGCATTTT.

This clonotype appeared many times. The chain combines TRBV5-6 with TRBJ1-3; D not certain. Trimming removed 0 bases at V and 2 bases at J, with 9 bases between. CDR1 SGHDT and CDR2 YYEEEE come from the germline V gene. The CDR3 has 15 residues. CDR3 sequence reads: CASSLVAPPGNTIYF. CDR3 DNA: TGTGCCAGCAGCTTGGTAGCCCCTCCTGGAAACACCATATATTTT.